These 20 T cell receptor beta chains were all obtained from the same sample, sequenced in a study of T cell responses to AZD1222 COVID-19 vaccine. TCRdb's copy holds only in-frame clones and misses some; the assay was immunoSEQ multiplex PCR. The sample shows over 140,000 clones, 80% to 95% of them seen only once. The sequencing used peripheral blood, collected 28 days after the second AZD1222 dose. These receptors were obtained from an adult who received the AZD1222 COVID-19 vaccine.

The chain recombines TRBV11-2 with TRBJ1-5; D is undetermined. Trimming removed 0 bases from V and 4 bases from J, with 10 bases in between. In germline, CDR1 is SGHAT, CDR2 FQNNGV. The CDR3 has 15 residues. The CDR3 DNA is TGTGCCAGCAGCTTAGATCATTCAGCGAATCAGCCCCAGCATTTT. This translates into CASSLDHSANQPQHF. Combining the CDR3 with reference TRBV11-2 and TRBJ1-5 gives the whole variable domain EAGVAQSPRYKIIEKRQSVAFWCNPISGHATLYWYQQILGQGPKLLIQFQNNGVVDDSQLPKDRFSAERLKGVDSTLKIQPAKLEDSAVYLCASSLDHSANQPQHFGDGTRLSIL.

This rearrangement joins TRBV10-3 to TRBJ1-5; 9 bases align to TRBD1. The CDR3 runs 12 residues. CDR1 and CDR2 (germline): ENHRY, SYGVKD. V gave up 8 bases and J gave up 7 bases; unmatched junction bases: 3. In DNA form, the CDR3 reads TGTGCCATCGGGACAGGGATACAGCCCCAGCATTTT. As protein: CAIGTGIQPQHF.

The J gene is TRBJ1-6, the V gene TRBV5-6; D is possibly TRBD1 (5 bases). Trimming removed 1 base at V and 7 bases at J, with 18 bases between. Germline V gene lookup returns CDR1 SGHDT and CDR2 YYEEEE. The CDR3 runs 17 residues. CDR3 DNA sequence: TGTGCCAGCAGCTTGAGACCCGGGACGGAGAGGAATTCACCCCTCCACTTT. This gives the protein CASSLRPGTERNSPLHF.

The chain recombines TRBV20-1 with TRBJ1-6; D not certain. V was shortened by 3 bases and J by 7 bases, with 10 bases between the two germline ends. CDR1 is DFQATT and CDR2 is SNEGSKA in the germline V gene (reference sequence). The CDR3 runs to 13 residues. The CDR3 spells CSASVQTNSPLHF. CDR3 bases: TGCAGTGCTAGTGTACAGACGAATTCACCCCTCCACTTT.

The chain links TRBV29-1 to TRBJ2-7; the D gene could be TRBD1 or TRBD2 (5 bases each). The CDR3 has 13 amino acids. With 0 bases removed from V and 2 bases from J, the gap between germline ends came to 8 bases. Germline V gives CDR1 SQVTM, CDR2 ANQGSEA. The CDR3 bases are TGCAGCGTTGAAGAGGGGGTCCCCTACGAGCAGTACTTC. Translation: CSVEEGVPYEQYF.

This clone came up once. This chain joins TRBV9 and TRBJ1-1; 10 nucleotides match TRBD1. Germline trimming cut 3 bases from V and 6 bases from J; bases unmatched to any gene: 5. This CDR3 region has 14 residues. Germline loops: CDR1 SGDLS, CDR2 YYNGEE. CDR3 in DNA: TGTGCCAGCAGCGCCCGGGACAGGGGCGCTGAAGCTTTCTTT. Protein: CASSARDRGAEAFF.

The chain carries TRBV6-5 and TRBJ2-7, with D possibly TRBD1 on 6 matching bases. Trimming took 6 bases from V and 2 from J, leaving 14 bases between them. Germline CDR1 MNHEY, CDR2 SVGAGI. The CDR3 sequence is 14 residues long. CDR3 sequence: CASRSYRVPYEQYF. For the CDR3, the DNA is TGTGCCAGCAGGAGCTACAGGGTCCCCTACGAGCAGTACTTC.

This chain links TRBV10-3 with TRBJ1-3; 8 nucleotides align to TRBD1. The CDR3 sequence is 14 residues long. Germline V gene data show CDR1 as ENHRY and CDR2 as SYGVKD. V lost 6 bases, J lost 2 bases, and 3 bases stayed unmatched. The CDR3: CAIRPGGTGNTIYF. The CDR3 region has the DNA TGTGCCATCAGGCCAGGGGGCACTGGAAACACCATATATTTT.

The chain carries TRBV6-4 and TRBJ2-3; 10 positions agree with TRBD1. CDR3 length: 19 amino acids. J gave up 0 bases and V 11 bases, and 20 bases lay outside the gene matches. Germline CDR1 reads MRHNA; CDR2 reads SNTAGT. CDR3 DNA: TGTGCCGGCCTCCGGGACAGGGGACCGCGGGCGGCTAGCACAGATACGCAGTATTTT. It translates to CAGLRDRGPRAASTDTQYF.

CDR3 DNA: TGTGCCAGCAGTAAAAATCTGAACACTGAAGCTTTCTTT. Protein: CASSKNLNTEAFF. The gene calls are TRBV12-3 or TRBV12-4 and TRBJ1-1; D ambiguous. The CDR3 sequence is 13 residues long. Trimming left V 5 bases short and J 0 bases short, with 7 bases between.

The chain couples TRBV2 to TRBJ1-2; D is undetermined. This CDR3 comprises 15 residues. Germline values: CDR1 SNHLY, CDR2 FYNNEI. V lost 0 bases to trimming and J lost 0 bases, with 8 bases between them. CDR3 in DNA: TGTGCCAGCAGTGAAGCCCATCTGTCTAACTATGGCTACACCTTC. This sequence encodes CASSEAHLSNYGYTF.

V is TRBV6-5 and J is TRBJ2-7; tentatively, D is TRBD1 (6 bases). Germline loops: CDR1 MNHEY, CDR2 SVGAGI. The ends were cut back, 8 bases at V and 1 base at J, with 15 bases in the middle. The CDR3 is 14 residues long. The CDR3 nucleotides are TGTGCCAGCCGCCCAGGGGTTAGTTCCTACGAGCAGTACTTC. Its protein product is CASRPGVSSYEQYF.

The chain uses TRBV27 and TRBJ1-2, with a possible D match to TRBD1 (5 bases). The V gene's germline CDR1 is MNHEY and CDR2 SMNVEV (reference sequence). The CDR3 loop spans 14 amino acids. With 4 bases removed from V and 6 bases from J, the gap between germline ends came to 15 bases. The CDR3 spells CASSSPYGAHGYTF. The CDR3 nucleotides are TGTGCCAGCAGTTCCCCCTATGGGGCCCATGGCTACACCTTC.

V usage is TRBV3-1 (or the pseudogene TRBV3-2) and J usage is TRBJ2-2; 7 nucleotides agree with TRBD1. The CDR3 has 14 amino acids. Germline-derived CDR1 and CDR2 are LGHDT and YNNKEL (reference sequence). The J segment lost 7 bases and the V segment lost 4 bases, leaving 6 bases of the junction unmatched. For the CDR3, the DNA is TGTGCCAGCAGCCGACAGGGAAGCGGCGGGGAGCTGTTTTTT. Encoded protein: CASSRQGSGGELFF.

The rearrangement joins TRBV7-6 to TRBJ1-3; D might be TRBD1 (5 bases). Germline CDR1 reads SGHVS; CDR2 reads FNYEAQ. This CDR3 is 14 amino acids long. V was shortened by 3 bases and J by 2 bases, with 8 bases between the two germline ends. DNA of the CDR3: TGTGCCAGCAGCTTGGCAGGGACTGGAAACACCATATATTTT. This sequence encodes CASSLAGTGNTIYF. The full variable domain, its missing parts supplied by reference TRBV7-6 and TRBJ1-3, is GAGVSQSPRYKVTKRGQDVALRCDPISGHVSLYWYRQALGQGPEFLTYFNYEAQQDKSGLPNDRFSAERPEGSISTLTIQRTEQRDSAMYRCASSLAGTGNTIYFGEGSWLTVV.

This CDR3 is CASSSGQTHRGTEAFF. Here the CDR3 DNA reads TGCGCCAGCAGCTCGGGACAGACTCATCGAGGGACTGAAGCTTTCTTT. The chain has TRBV5-1 and TRBJ1-1; 7 bases fit TRBD1. The CDR3 covers 16 residues. The V gene end was trimmed by 3 bases and the J gene end by 5 bases; junction bases not matched to a gene: 13. CDR1 is SGHRS, CDR2 YFSETQ, per germline.

The rearrangement joins TRBV14 to TRBJ2-7; unclear D gene. The CDR3 is 15 amino acids. Germline V gene lookup returns CDR1 SGHDN and CDR2 FVKESK. V dropped 1 base and J dropped 3 bases, with 13 bases sitting between them. The CDR3 sequence is CASSQALKGHYEQYF. The CDR3 DNA reads as TGTGCCAGCAGCCAAGCGCTAAAGGGCCACTACGAGCAGTACTTC.

J is TRBJ2-2 and V is TRBV19, with D unclear. This CDR3 has 16 residues. Per the germline V gene, CDR1 is LNHDA and CDR2 is SQIVND (reference sequence). Deletions cut 4 bases from V and 5 bases from J, with 17 bases between. The CDR3 loop reads CASSSPPPMGTGELFF. CDR3 DNA sequence: TGTGCCAGTAGTAGCCCTCCCCCTATGGGGACCGGGGAGCTGTTTTTT.

The rearrangement links TRBV6-5 to TRBJ1-2; D unresolved. The germline V gene has CDR1 MNHEY and CDR2 SVGAGI. The CDR3 extends over 13 amino acids. V lost 10 bases and J lost 2, with 14 bases in between. The CDR3 reads CATLPGGNYGYTF. Here the CDR3 DNA reads TGTGCCACCCTACCGGGCGGGAACTATGGCTACACCTTC.

Comment on this clone: Other DNA sequences in the same sample also yield this CDR3. V usage is TRBV28 and J usage is TRBJ2-1, with D unresolved. The CDR3 sequence is 11 residues long. Trimming removed 5 bases at V and 10 bases at J, with 9 bases between. CDR1 is MDHEN, CDR2 SYDVKM, per germline. The CDR3 nucleotides are TGTGCCAGCAGTCTCCGTAACGAGCAGTTCTTC. Residues: CASSLRNEQFF.